One sample yielded the 15 T cell receptor beta chains listed below, sequenced in a study of beta chain features in type 1 diabetes. The authors reverse transcribed all of the isolated RNA, so sequencing captured expressed TCRB transcripts. Measured with immunoSEQ multiplex PCR; TCRdb has only the in-frame clones, and not every one. The sample lists 970,000 or so clones, roughly a sixth seen once, with around 0.02% in the top ten. The sequenced material came from naive CD4+ T cells from blood. The receptors come from a woman younger than 30 in good health.

A few counts support this clone. The chain couples TRBV28 to TRBJ2-7, with 7 bases aligning to TRBD1. Germline V gives CDR1 MDHEN, CDR2 SYDVKM. Losses at the gene ends were 8 bases for V and 3 bases for J; bases not matched to a gene: 13. The CDR3 covers 15 residues. CDR3 DNA: TGTGCCAGCGCAATCCCCGACAGGGACCTCTACGAGCAGTACTTC. Amino acid sequence: CASAIPDRDLYEQYF.

This chain uses TRBV29-1 with TRBJ2-3; D perhaps matches TRBD2 (5 bases). V was clipped by 0 bases and J by 2 bases, with 9 bases between them. Per the germline V gene, CDR1 is SQVTM and CDR2 is ANQGSEA. The CDR3 runs 14 residues. CDR3 nucleotide sequence: TGCAGCGTTGAAGATTCGCGGGCCACAGATACGCAGTATTTT. Protein: CSVEDSRATDTQYF.

The V and J genes are TRBV28 and TRBJ2-1; D is ambiguous. The ends were cut back, 5 bases at V and 7 bases at J, with 15 bases in the middle. There are 14 residues in the CDR3. Germline V lookup: CDR1 MDHEN, CDR2 SYDVKM. CDR3 amino acids: CASSQYPEGNEQFF. CDR3 DNA: TGTGCCAGCAGTCAATACCCTGAAGGGAATGAGCAGTTCTTC.

Comments on this clone: Other nucleotide sequences in the sample specify the same CDR3. The rearrangement links TRBV9 to TRBJ2-5; a possible D gene is TRBD1 (6 bases). The CDR3 totals 13 residues. V gave up 0 bases and J gave up 4 bases, with 7 bases separating them. The germline V gene has CDR1 SGDLS and CDR2 YYNGEE. The CDR3 sequence is CASSVVGGETQYF. Written as DNA, the CDR3 is TGTGCCAGCAGCGTAGTAGGGGGAGAGACCCAGTACTTC.

V and J are TRBV10-3 and TRBJ2-1; 8 bases map to TRBD1. J lost 10 bases, V lost 6 bases, and 11 bases had no gene match. The CDR3 covers 14 residues. The germline gives CDR1 ENHRY, CDR2 SYGVKD. The CDR3 protein is CAISVQGARAEQFF. In DNA, the CDR3 is TGTGCCATCAGCGTTCAGGGGGCCCGGGCCGAGCAGTTCTTC.

This clone was recorded a few times. The V and J genes are TRBV2 and TRBJ1-1; D is ambiguous. Trimming left V 7 bases short and J 0 bases short, with 15 bases between. CDR1 and CDR2 from the germline V gene are SNHLY and FYNNEI. The CDR3 extends over 15 amino acids. The CDR3 DNA is TGTGCCAGCAAGATTGAGGGATTCATGAACACTGAAGCTTTCTTT. Encoded protein: CASKIEGFMNTEAFF.

In regard to this clone: Sequence at one end of the junction differs from germline and may be a read error. The chain couples TRBV11-2 to TRBJ1-2, with TRBD1 matching 7 bases. Germline values: CDR1 SGHAT, CDR2 FQNNGV. This CDR3 contains 14 residues. This chain's CDR3 is CASSLGQGDYGYTF. The CDR3 region has the DNA TGTGCCAGCAGTTTAGGTCAGGGGGACTATGGCTACACCTTC.

The chain carries TRBV6-5 and TRBJ2-5, with no clear D. CDR1 and CDR2 (germline): MNHEY, SVGAGI. The CDR3 is made up of 13 amino acids. Trimming stripped 3 bases from V and 2 bases from J, with 7 bases between. The CDR3 nucleotides are TGTGCCAGCAGTTATGGAAAGCAAGAGACCCAGTACTTC. Amino acids: CASSYGKQETQYF.

This clone was counted between two and nine times. Here the CDR3 DNA reads TGTGCCAGCAGCTTAGGGAAAAACATTCAGTACTTC. Its translation is CASSLGKNIQYF. The V call is TRBV7-3, the J call TRBJ2-4; D ambiguous. Trimming took 2 bases from V and 4 from J, leaving 3 bases between them. Germline V gene data show CDR1 as SGHTA and CDR2 as FQGTGA. CDR3 length: 12 amino acids.

The chain couples TRBV2 to TRBJ1-5, with D possibly being TRBD1 (6 bases). The CDR3 is made up of 14 amino acids. From germline, CDR1 is SNHLY and CDR2 FYNNEI. The V end lost 5 bases, the J end lost 6 bases, and 14 bases lay between the germline ends. The DNA for the CDR3 is TGTGCCAGCAGTCCTAACAGGGTCGGTCAGCCCCAGCATTTT. This gives the protein CASSPNRVGQPQHF.

This clone has just a few counts. The CDR3, as DNA: TGTGCCAGCAGCTTGACAGGGATCGGCAATGAGCAGTTCTTC. Its translation: CASSLTGIGNEQFF. The chain recombines TRBV6-6 with TRBJ2-1; TRBD1 aligns across 7 bases. Germline CDR1 reads MNHNY; CDR2 reads SVGAGI (reference sequence). V lost 6 bases to trimming and J lost 6 bases; unmatched junction nucleotides: 8. The CDR3 sequence is 14 residues long.

This clone was counted between two and nine times. This sequence joins TRBV5-4 and TRBJ2-1; 9 bases line up with TRBD1. This CDR3 contains 17 residues. CDR1 is SGHNT and CDR2 is YYREEE in the germline V gene (reference sequence). Germline trimming cut 2 bases from V and 2 bases from J; bases unmatched to any gene: 8. CDR3 loop: CASSFQIGTGPYNEQFF. The CDR3 region has the DNA TGTGCCAGCAGCTTTCAGATCGGGACAGGGCCCTACAATGAGCAGTTCTTC.

The rearrangement joins TRBV28 to TRBJ2-7, with 7 bases lining up with TRBD1. The CDR3 has 16 residues. V lost 5 bases, J lost 2 bases, and 12 bases stayed unmatched. In germline, CDR1 is MDHEN, CDR2 SYDVKM. Here the CDR3 reads CASSHEIGGDPYEQYF. CDR3 nucleotide sequence: TGTGCCAGCAGTCACGAGATAGGGGGCGACCCCTACGAGCAGTACTTC.

The J gene is TRBJ2-7, the V gene TRBV21-1; TRBD1, the D gene given by the table, was not confirmed from the DNA. TRBV21-1 is recorded as a pseudogene. The CDR3 covers 14 residues. The chain's CDR3 is CASSKGLRGPEQYF. CDR3 DNA: TGTGCCAGCAGCAAAGGACTCAGGGGGCCCGAGCAGTACTTC.

There are a few counts of this clone. The chain links TRBV7-9 to TRBJ2-5; D is uncertain. Trimming cost V 4 bases and J 1 base, with 19 bases left between them. Germline CDR1 reads SEHNR; CDR2 reads FQNEAQ (reference sequence). This CDR3 spans 17 amino acids. DNA for the CDR3: TGTGCCAGCAGCTCATCCCCCGGCAGCGAACTCCAAGAGACCCAGTACTTC. This codes for CASSSSPGSELQETQYF.